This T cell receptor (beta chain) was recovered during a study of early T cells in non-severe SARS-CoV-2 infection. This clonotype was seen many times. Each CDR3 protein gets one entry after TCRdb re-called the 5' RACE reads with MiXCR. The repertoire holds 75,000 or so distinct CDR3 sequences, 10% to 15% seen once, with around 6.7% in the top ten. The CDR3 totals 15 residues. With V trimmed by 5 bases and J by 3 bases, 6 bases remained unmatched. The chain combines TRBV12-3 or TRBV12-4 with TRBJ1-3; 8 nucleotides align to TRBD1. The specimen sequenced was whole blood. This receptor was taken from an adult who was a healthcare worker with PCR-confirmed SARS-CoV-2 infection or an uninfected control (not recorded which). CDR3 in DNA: TGTGCCAGCAGTCGATCAGGGGGCAGTGGAAACACCATATATTTT. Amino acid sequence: CASSRSGGSGNTIYF.